A selection of T cell receptor beta chains follows, all from one sample in a study of glioma-infiltrating T cells. TCRdb analysed the multiplex PCR reads with MiXCR anew, one entry per CDR3 protein. Of some 180,000 distinct CDR3 sequences in the sample, approximately 30% were seen once. The specimen was glioma tissue, nonneoplastic brain tissue, or PBMCs (not recorded which). The origin of the receptors is a human donor with low-grade glioma or glioblastoma, undergoing nonglioma brain surgery, or in good health (not recorded which). The CDR3 runs from the conserved cysteine through the conserved F or W. D genes are given only for firm matches. Expanded clones get a size class; other rows say once, few or many, or leave the size out.

NA	NA	TRBV5-4	TRBJ1-1	TGTGCCAGCAGCTTCGGACAGAACACTGGAGCCTTCTTT	CASSFGQNTGAFF
NA	few	TRBV18	TRBJ1-5	TGTGCCAGCTCACCAGGGGGGGTTGGAGCTGGGGGTCAGCCCCAGCATTTT	CASSPGGVGAGGQPQHF
TRBD1	many	TRBV6-2/TRBV6-3	TRBJ1-1	TGTGCCAGCAGTTACGGGACAGGGGAAAGCACTGAAGCTTTCTTT	CASSYGTGESTEAFF
NA	many	TRBV20-1	TRBJ2-7	TGCAGTGCTAGAGGTCAGGGAAGGGAGCAGTACTTC	CSARGQGREQYF
NA	NA	TRBV6-1	TRBJ2-1	TGTGCCAGCAGGATCGAGTGGGGGGCGAATGAGCAGTTCTTC	CASRIEWGANEQFF
NA	NA	TRBV28	TRBJ2-7	TGTGCCAGCAGTTACTTGCGGAAGTACGGGCAGTACTTC	CASSYLRKYGQYF
NA	many	TRBV10-3	TRBJ1-1	TGTGCCATCAGAAAAACAGAGATGAACACTGAAGCTTTCTTT	CAIRKTEMNTEAFF
NA	many	TRBV6-2/TRBV6-3	TRBJ1-2	TGTGCCACCTTCCTGAACTATGGCTACACCTTC	CATFLNYGYTF
NA	many	TRBV3-1	TRBJ1-5	TGTGCCAGCAGCCAAGACAGGGGTCCCCAGCATTTT	CASSQDRGPQHF
TRBD2	many	TRBV7-8	TRBJ2-1	TGTGCCAGCTCGACGGGAGGGGACAATGAGCAGTTCTTC	CASSTGGDNEQFF
NA	many	TRBV7-8	TRBJ2-1	TGTGCCAGCAGCTTAGAAACTAGTTGGGGTGAGCAGTTCTTC	CASSLETSWGEQFF
NA	many	TRBV6-2/TRBV6-3	TRBJ2-5	TGTGCCAGCACCTCCTTTGGGGTCCAAGAGACCCAGTACTTC	CASTSFGVQETQYF
NA	few	TRBV30	TRBJ2-7	TGTGCCTGGAGGGCCCCGGCGACACGGGTCTACGAGCAGTACTTC	CAWRAPATRVYEQYF
TRBD2	many	TRBV6-2/TRBV6-3	TRBJ2-7	TGTGCCAGCAAACCGGGACTAGCGTTCGGCGAGCAGTACTTC	CASKPGLAFGEQYF
NA	many	TRBV25-1	TRBJ2-1	TGTGCCAGCAGTGATAGGGGCATATACAATGAGCAGTTCTTC	CASSDRGIYNEQFF
NA	few	TRBV4-1	TRBJ1-1	TGCGCCAGCAGCCAGTACACCCTCAGGGTCTCCGGTGAAGCTTTCTTT	CASSQYTLRVSGEAFF
NA	many	TRBV7-9	TRBJ2-5	TGTGCCAGCAGCTCGACAGCACAAGAGACCCAGTACTTC	CASSSTAQETQYF
NA	few	TRBV4-2	TRBJ2-2	TGTGCCAGCAGCCAAGATCACCCCGGGGAGCTGTTTTTT	CASSQDHPGELFF
TRBD2	many	TRBV28	TRBJ2-1	TGTGCCAGTCTAGGGCGGGGGAGTGGGTACAATGAGCAGTTCTTC	CASLGRGSGYNEQFF
NA	NA	TRBV12-3/TRBV12-4	TRBJ1-1	TGTGCCAGCAGTCACTGGTGGGCTGAAGCTTTCTTT	CASSHWWAEAFF
TRBD1	NA	TRBV7-9	TRBJ1-6	TGTGCCAGCAGCCGCGCGTTTATGGGACAGGGAGGTTCACCCCTCCACTTT	CASSRAFMGQGGSPLHF
NA	few	TRBV5-1	TRBJ2-2	TGCGCCAGCAGCTTGGCGGCAGGGAACACCGGGGAGCTGTTTTTT	CASSLAAGNTGELFF
NA	many	TRBV20-1	TRBJ2-7	TGCAGTGCTAGAACGGGAATCGGGATCGAGCAGTACTTC	CSARTGIGIEQYF
TRBD1	many	TRBV7-2	TRBJ1-5	TGTGCCAGCAGCACCTGGGACAGCCCCTCCCAGCATTTT	CASSTWDSPSQHF
TRBD1	many	TRBV3-1	TRBJ2-3	TGTGCCAGCAGCCCACCCGGGACAGCCCTCACAGATACGCAGTATTTT	CASSPPGTALTDTQYF
NA	NA	TRBV20-1	TRBJ1-1	TGCAGTGCAACAGGCGGTAGAAACACTGAAGCTTTCTTT	CSATGGRNTEAFF
NA	NA	TRBV24-1	TRBJ1-1	TGTGCCACCACCCCCTTGGAAAACACTGAAGCTTTCTTT	CATTPLENTEAFF